These 27 T cell receptor beta chains were all obtained from the same sample, sequenced in a study of regulatory T cells in long-lasting Graves disease. The TCR beta library used iRepertoire HTBI primers with Arm-PCR amplification of CDR3. TCRdb called the multiplex PCR reads again in MiXCR, with one record for every CDR3 protein. The repertoire holds a few hundred thousand distinct CDR3 sequences, approximately 25% seen once, with approximately 30% in the top ten. Time point: persistent/refractory GD, antithyroid drugs over 5 years with positive TRAb. PBMCs were the source of the RNA used for TCR sequencing. Source: peripheral blood mononuclear cells (PBMCs), taken when the disease was refractory, from a patient treated with antithyroid drugs. The receptors derive from a woman aged 40 to 50 with Graves disease.

V and J are TRBV27 and TRBJ2-1; the D is unclear. This CDR3 region has 15 residues. Looked up from germline, CDR1 is MNHEY and CDR2 is SMNVEV (reference sequence). V was pared by 0 bases and J by 0 bases, with 6 bases between. The CDR3 DNA reads as TGTGCCAGCAGTTTATCGGCTAGCTCCTACAATGAGCAGTTCTTC. Translated: CASSLSASSYNEQFF.

The table lists this clonotype with many counts. The chain uses TRBV7-9 and TRBJ2-5; the D gene could be TRBD1 or TRBD2 (5 bases each). CDR3 length: 13 amino acids. Per the germline V gene, CDR1 is SEHNR and CDR2 is FQNEAQ (reference sequence). Trimming removed 5 bases at V and 5 bases at J, with 12 bases between. The CDR3 loop is CASSAGREETQYF. Here the CDR3 DNA reads TGTGCCAGCAGCGCCGGCAGGGAGGAGACCCAGTACTTC.

This clonotype was detected a few times. The J gene is TRBJ1-2, the V gene TRBV2; D perhaps matches TRBD1 (5 bases). The CDR3 contains 14 residues. V lost 7 bases to trimming and J lost 7 bases, with 19 bases between them. Per germline, CDR1 SNHLY and CDR2 FYNNEI. CDR3 in amino acids: CASNGALRQIGYTF. In DNA, the CDR3 is TGTGCCAGCAATGGCGCGCTACGACAGATTGGCTACACCTTC.

This clonotype was picked up a small number of times. The CDR3 DNA reads as TGTGCCAGCAGCGCGTCCCAGGGGCTGGCTCAGCCCCAGCATTTT. Residues: CASSASQGLAQPQHF. The gene calls are TRBV9 and TRBJ1-5; possible D gene TRBD1, 6 bases. This CDR3 is 15 amino acids long. V lost 3 bases to trimming and J lost 6 bases, with 16 bases between them. CDR1 SGDLS and CDR2 YYNGEE come from the germline V gene.

The rearrangement uses TRBV28 and TRBJ1-1; 8 bases are shared with TRBD1. Germline assignment: CDR1 MDHEN and CDR2 SYDVKM. V shed 6 bases and J 6 bases; nucleotides not matched to a gene: 18. CDR3 length: 17 amino acids. Written as DNA, the CDR3 is TGTGCCAGCAGGGGACGCAGGGGGCGTGAATTGGTTGCTGAAGCTTTCTTT. Translation: CASRGRRGRELVAEAFF. Looking up the rest from reference TRBV28 and TRBJ1-1 gives the full variable domain: DVKVTQSSRYLVKRTGEKVFLECVQDMDHENMFWYRQDPGLGLRLIYFSYDVKMKEKGDIPEGYSVSREKKERFSLILESASTNQTSMYLCASRGRRGRELVAEAFFGQGTRLTVV.

J is TRBJ2-5 and V is TRBV2, with D unresolved. The CDR3 consists of 14 residues. The germline V gene has CDR1 SNHLY and CDR2 FYNNEI. With 6 bases removed from V and 2 bases from J, the gap between germline ends came to 13 bases. The DNA of the CDR3 is TGTGCCAGCAGCTTAGAATGGCAGCAAGAGACCCAGTACTTC. It codes for CASSLEWQQETQYF.

The chain has TRBV9 and TRBJ2-7; D is possibly TRBD2 (5 bases). V shed 4 bases and J shed 4 bases, with 15 bases lying between them. The CDR3 is 14 residues long. From germline, CDR1 is SGDLS and CDR2 YYNGEE. Written as DNA, the CDR3 is TGTGCCAGCAGCCCCTTCAATCGCGGGTACGAGCAGTACTTC. Protein product: CASSPFNRGYEQYF.

There are many counts of this clonotype. The J gene is TRBJ1-4, the V gene TRBV6-5; possibly TRBD1 for D (6 bases). The CDR3 has 14 amino acids. The V and J ends lost 2 bases and 5 bases respectively, with 9 bases between them. CDR1 and CDR2 (germline): MNHEY, SVGAGI. The CDR3 sequence is CASSYRGANEKLFF. DNA for the CDR3: TGTGCCAGCAGTTACAGGGGGGCGAATGAAAAACTGTTTTTT.

In this sample, this clonotype turned up many times. DNA for the CDR3: TGTGCCAGCAGAGGGACTAGCGGGAGGGCTGAGCAGTTCTTC. Residues: CASRGTSGRAEQFF. V gene TRBV28 combines with J gene TRBJ2-1, with 16 bases fitting TRBD2. The V and J ends lost 6 bases and 9 bases, in that order; junction bases with no gene match: 2. There are 14 residues in the CDR3. From germline, CDR1 is MDHEN and CDR2 SYDVKM.

This clonotype was counted many times. The CDR3 loop reads CSVEGSRISGKKETQYF. The CDR3 DNA follows: TGCAGCGTTGAAGGATCGAGGATTAGCGGTAAAAAAGAGACCCAGTACTTC. The chain has TRBV29-1 and TRBJ2-5; a weak D match, TRBD2 (6 bases). The CDR3 is made up of 17 amino acids. CDR1 is SQVTM, CDR2 ANQGSEA, per germline. V dropped 1 base and J dropped 3 bases, with 21 bases sitting between them.

The chain links TRBV20-1 to TRBJ2-7; no clear D. The CDR3 extends over 13 amino acids. The V end lost 7 bases, the J end lost 2 bases, and 15 bases lay between the germline ends. Germline-derived CDR1 and CDR2 are DFQATT and SNEGSKA (reference sequence). The CDR3 DNA reads as TGCAGTGTACCCCGGACCTTAACCTACGAGCAGTACTTC. The encoded protein is CSVPRTLTYEQYF.

The J gene is TRBJ2-2, the V gene TRBV12-3 or TRBV12-4; no definite D call. V was trimmed by 3 bases and J by 7 bases, leaving 9 bases between them. The CDR3 has 13 amino acids. This CDR3 reads CASSFRVHGELFF. CDR3 in DNA: TGTGCCAGCAGTTTTAGAGTACACGGGGAGCTGTTTTTT.

This clonotype has a count of ten or more. The chain employs TRBV28 and TRBJ2-7; 10 positions agree with TRBD2. The CDR3 length is 17 residues. Germline V gives CDR1 MDHEN, CDR2 SYDVKM. V dropped 4 bases and J dropped 5; count of bases not matched to a gene: 14. The DNA for the CDR3 is TGTGCCAGCAGTTCAAGATCCATAGCGGGAGGCCAGGACGAGCAGTACTTC. Translation gives CASSSRSIAGGQDEQYF.

This clonotype occurred many times. The chain has TRBV27 and TRBJ2-7; 15 nucleotides align to TRBD2. V shed 7 bases and J 6 bases; nucleotides not matched to a gene: 7. The length of the CDR3 is 15 residues. The germline V gene has CDR1 MNHEY and CDR2 SMNVEV (reference sequence). CDR3 DNA sequence: TGTGCCAGCACCCCCGGACTAGCGGGAGGGTTCGAGCAGTACTTC. Translated, it gives CASTPGLAGGFEQYF.

The chain uses TRBV28 and TRBJ2-1; the D is unclear. The V end lost 7 bases, the J end lost 1 base, and 20 bases lay between the germline ends. From germline, CDR1 is MDHEN and CDR2 SYDVKM. This CDR3 has 17 amino acids. In DNA form, the CDR3 reads TGTGCCAGCACCCCGCGATGGTCCTCTTTATCCTACAATGAGCAGTTCTTC. It is translated as CASTPRWSSLSYNEQFF.

This clonotype was seen just once. The V gene is TRBV3-1, the J gene TRBJ1-5; D remains unclear. CDR3 length: 16 residues. Germline V gene lookup returns CDR1 LGHDT and CDR2 YNNKEL (reference sequence). V was trimmed by 1 base and J by 0 bases, leaving 10 bases between them. As DNA, the CDR3 is TGTGCCAGCAGCCAAGTGGGTAGCTATAGCAATCAGCCCCAGCATTTT. Residues: CASSQVGSYSNQPQHF.

This rearrangement joins TRBV6-1 to TRBJ2-5; D is undetermined. Germline values: CDR1 MNHNS, CDR2 SASEGT. The length of the CDR3 is 15 residues. Between the trimmed V and J ends, which lost 7 bases and 5 bases, there was a span of 20 bases. CDR3 in DNA: TGTGCCAGCACCCTTAGCATGGGTGTTACGGAGACCCAGTACTTC. It translates to CASTLSMGVTETQYF.

This clonotype was picked up many times. CDR3 amino acids: CSARAGLAGSYEQYF. The CDR3 nucleotides are TGCAGTGCTAGAGCGGGACTAGCGGGTTCCTACGAGCAGTACTTC. V is TRBV20-1 and J is TRBJ2-7; 12 bases are a match to TRBD2. The V and J ends lost 1 base and 1 base, in that order; junction bases with no gene match: 2. The germline V gene has CDR1 DFQATT and CDR2 SNEGSKA (reference sequence). This CDR3 is built from 15 residues.

Ten or more counts support this clonotype. V usage is TRBV7-2 and J usage is TRBJ2-4; D unclear. V was cut by 2 bases and J by 8 bases, with 7 bases left in between. Germline V gene data show CDR1 as SGHTA and CDR2 as FQGNSA. The CDR3 is 12 amino acids. CDR3 loop: CASSLRRDIQYF. The CDR3 DNA reads TGTGCCAGCAGCTTACGAAGGGACATTCAGTACTTC.

This clonotype was observed a few times. DNA for the CDR3: TGCAGTGTGCAGCTGACTAGCGGCTCCTACGAGCAGTACTTC. This encodes CSVQLTSGSYEQYF. The V call is TRBV20-1, the J call TRBJ2-7; 9 nucleotides match TRBD2. Germline trimming cut 7 bases from V and 0 bases from J; bases unmatched to any gene: 7. CDR3 length equals 14 residues. Germline CDR1 DFQATT, CDR2 SNEGSKA (reference sequence).

The chain links TRBV27 to TRBJ1-1; 7 positions match TRBD1. Trimming took 2 bases from V and 0 from J; bases not matched to a gene: 6. The germline CDR1 and CDR2 sequences are MNHEY and SMNVEV (reference sequence). The CDR3 runs to 16 residues. CDR3 DNA: TGTGCCAGCAGTTTACAAGGGGGCGGGGTGAACACTGAAGCTTTCTTT. Its translation: CASSLQGGGVNTEAFF.

This clonotype showed up many times. The chain is built from TRBV28 and TRBJ1-6, with D uncertain. This CDR3 contains 13 residues. Trimming removed 5 bases at V and 10 bases at J, with 12 bases between. CDR1 is MDHEN, CDR2 SYDVKM, per germline. CDR3 in DNA: TGTGCCAGCAGTCTTTCGACGGTCTCACCCCTCCACTTT. This gives the protein CASSLSTVSPLHF.

This clonotype was seen many times. The chain couples TRBV28 to TRBJ2-2; D is perhaps TRBD1 (6 bases). V was shortened by 3 bases and J by 7 bases, with 12 bases between the two germline ends. The length of the CDR3 is 14 residues. Germline V lookup: CDR1 MDHEN, CDR2 SYDVKM. The CDR3 sequence is CASSFRRGYGELFF. The CDR3 coding sequence is TGTGCCAGCAGTTTCCGCAGGGGTTACGGGGAGCTGTTTTTT.

This clonotype was picked up many times. The rearrangement links TRBV27 to TRBJ2-7, with 8 bases lining up with TRBD1. CDR1 and CDR2 from the germline V gene are MNHEY and SMNVEV (reference sequence). V gave up 6 bases and J gave up 10 bases; unmatched junction bases: 11. The CDR3 contains 13 residues. DNA for the CDR3: TGTGCCAGCAGCCAACGGACCGGGACAGGTCAGTACTTC. Protein: CASSQRTGTGQYF.

The chain has TRBV19 and TRBJ2-2; possibly TRBD2 for D (5 bases). V lost 5 bases, J lost 0 bases, and 13 bases lay in between. This CDR3 is built from 16 residues. Germline CDR1 is LNHDA and CDR2 is SQIVND (reference sequence). CDR3 DNA sequence: TGTGCCAGTAGTTTCCTCGGGAAAACGAACACCGGGGAGCTGTTTTTT. This codes for CASSFLGKTNTGELFF.

This rearrangement joins TRBV6-5 to TRBJ1-1; D may be TRBD1 (5 bases). The V gene's germline CDR1 is MNHEY and CDR2 SVGAGI. The CDR3 runs to 16 residues. V lost 0 bases and J lost 2, with 13 bases in between. CDR3 sequence: CASSYSRGLPNTEAFF. DNA of the CDR3: TGTGCCAGCAGTTACTCGAGGGGACTCCCAAACACTGAAGCTTTCTTT.

This clonotype was counted many times. This chain links TRBV28 with TRBJ1-2, with TRBD1 as a possible D gene (6 bases). The CDR3 runs to 12 residues. CDR1 is MDHEN, CDR2 SYDVKM, per germline. V lost 6 bases to trimming and J lost 8 bases, with 13 bases between them. The CDR3 sequence: CASSWTAWGYTF. The CDR3 DNA reads TGTGCCAGCAGCTGGACAGCCTGGGGCTACACCTTC.